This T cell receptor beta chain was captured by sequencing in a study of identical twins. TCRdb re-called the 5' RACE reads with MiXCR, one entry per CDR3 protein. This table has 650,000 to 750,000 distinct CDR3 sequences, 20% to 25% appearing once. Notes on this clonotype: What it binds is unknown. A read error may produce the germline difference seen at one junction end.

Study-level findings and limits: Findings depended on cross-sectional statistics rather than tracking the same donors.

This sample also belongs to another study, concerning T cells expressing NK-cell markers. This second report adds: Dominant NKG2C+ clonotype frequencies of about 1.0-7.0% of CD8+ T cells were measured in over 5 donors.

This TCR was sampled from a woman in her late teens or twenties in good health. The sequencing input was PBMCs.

The CDR3, as DNA: TGTGCCAGCTCCGACTCGGGGGACACTGAAGTTTTCTTT. Its translation is CASSDSGDTEVFF. The V gene is TRBV18, the J gene TRBJ1-1; tentatively, D is TRBD1 (6 bases). The CDR3 length is 13 residues. CDR1 and CDR2 from the germline V gene are KGHSH and LQKENI. Full variable domain (remainder filled in from reference TRBV18 and TRBJ1-1): NAGVMQNPRHLVRRRGQEARLRCSPMKGHSHVYWYRQLPEEGLKFMVYLQKENIIDESGMPKERFSAEFPKEGPSILRIQQVVRGDSAAYFCASSDSGDTEVFFGQGTRLTVV.